This record covers a single T cell receptor beta chain. What it binds is unknown. The data originate from a study of shared clonotypes between healthy human individuals. Regarding the study as a whole: Sequencing depth was expected to affect clonotype sharing among donors.

Genomic DNA belonging to each subset was distributed in equal measure over several immunoSEQ plates. Assay used: immunoSEQ multiplex PCR; TCRdb lists only in-frame clones, some missing. Of some 1 million clones in the sample, about 77% were seen once. Germline CDR1 is SEHNR and CDR2 is FQNEAQ (reference sequence). Trimming removed 3 bases at V and 0 bases at J, with 12 bases between. The CDR3 is 15 residues long. Source material: memory CD4+ T cells sorted from blood. Subset reported: CD45RA-negative fraction. The TCR originated in a man younger than 35 in good health. The J gene is TRBJ2-7, the V gene TRBV7-9; D remains ambiguous. The CDR3 DNA sequence: TGTGCCAGCAGCTTGACCCCAACCCTCTCCTACGAGCAGTACTTC. Protein product: CASSLTPTLSYEQYF.